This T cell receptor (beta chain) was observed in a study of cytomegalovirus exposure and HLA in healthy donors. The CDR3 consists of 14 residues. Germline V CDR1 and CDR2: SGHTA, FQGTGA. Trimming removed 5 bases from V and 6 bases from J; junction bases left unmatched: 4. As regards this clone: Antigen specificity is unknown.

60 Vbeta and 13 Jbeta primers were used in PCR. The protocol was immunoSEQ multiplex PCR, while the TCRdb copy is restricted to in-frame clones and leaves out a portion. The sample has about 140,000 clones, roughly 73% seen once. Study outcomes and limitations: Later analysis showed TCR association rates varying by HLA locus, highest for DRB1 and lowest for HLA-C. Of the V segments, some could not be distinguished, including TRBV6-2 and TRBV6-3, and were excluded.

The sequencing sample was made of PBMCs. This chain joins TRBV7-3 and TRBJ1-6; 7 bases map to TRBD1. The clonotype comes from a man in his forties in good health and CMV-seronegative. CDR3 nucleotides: TGTGCCAGCAGCACCGGGACAGCTAATTCACCCCTCCACTTT. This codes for CASSTGTANSPLHF. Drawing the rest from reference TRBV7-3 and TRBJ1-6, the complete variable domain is GAGVSQTPSNKVTEKGKYVELRCDPISGHTALYWYRQSLGQGPEFLIYFQGTGAADDSGLPNDRFFAVRPEGSVSTLKIQRTERGDSAVYLCASSTGTANSPLHFGNGTRLTVT.